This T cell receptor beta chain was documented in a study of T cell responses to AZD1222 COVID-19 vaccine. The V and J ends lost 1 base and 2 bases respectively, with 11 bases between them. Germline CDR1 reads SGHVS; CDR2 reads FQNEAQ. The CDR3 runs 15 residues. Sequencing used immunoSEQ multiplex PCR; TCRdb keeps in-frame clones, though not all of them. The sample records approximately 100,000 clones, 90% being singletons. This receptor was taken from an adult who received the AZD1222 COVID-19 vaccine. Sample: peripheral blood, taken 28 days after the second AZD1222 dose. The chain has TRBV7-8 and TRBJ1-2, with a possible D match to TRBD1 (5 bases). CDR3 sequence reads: CASSLDPRANYGYTF. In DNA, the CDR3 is TGTGCCAGCAGCTTAGATCCCAGGGCGAACTATGGCTACACCTTC.